Given below is one TCR beta chain in context. A single count supports this clone. It lacks a known antigen. Base qualities are not at hand, and no much larger clone is one base apart. The sample's time point label is to be understood as: before neoadjuvant nivolumab. The patients had newly diagnosed stage II-IVA oral cavity squamous cell carcinoma and had not received any prior systemic or radiation treatment. Everyone in the cohort had locally advanced, HPV-negative oral cavity squamous cell carcinoma. Peripheral blood mononuclear cells were analyzed directly, without maintenance or expansion in culture. Samples came from a longitudinal correlative study of a single-arm phase II trial of neoadjuvant nivolumab in oral cavity squamous cell carcinoma. Subject-matched pre- and post-treatment PBMCs and tumors from three responders and three non-responders were subjected to genomic DNA-based TCRbeta sequencing. Peripheral blood mononuclear cells were drawn once before nivolumab treatment and a second time after treatment, when surgery took place. The Maxwell RSC DNA from Cells kit was used to isolate genomic DNA from PBMCs.

Reading from cysteine to phenylalanine, the CDR3 counts 12 amino acids. The only DNA kept is the CDR3, 36 bases in frame from the first base. For deep sequencing, each PBMC sample was run in six replicates, with libraries mostly built from approximately 500 ng of input genomic DNA. The immunoSEQ hsTCRbeta kit was used to prepare TCRbeta libraries, following the manufacturer's instructions. The finished libraries were brought together in one pool at 3 to 3.5 nM, which was then read using an Illumina NovaSeq 6000 S4 flow cell. From the authors' description of their analysis: The immunoSEQ Analyzer was used for raw data preprocessing and quality control. The analysis was limited to productive rearrangements, and each clonotype was defined by a unique CDR3 amino acid sequence. Repertoire clonality was estimated as the Gini-Simpson index, computed with the R package tcR. Student's t test was used to compare Gini indices, and Pearson correlation was used to assess associations with tumor size change. The immuneACCESS repertoire file appears here via TCRdb, limited to in-frame rearrangements. These files lack a portion of the clones; in checked studies, under half of the deficit traces to unresolved V genes, and the cause of the others is not known. The D gene and trimming were derived from the DNA, and the V and J assignments and clone size from that table. The sample contains some 15,000 clones, 60% to 80% of them found a single time. The ten largest clonotypes hold approximately 2.8% of the sample.

This record belongs to a study of neoadjuvant anti-PD-1 for oral cavity cancer (dated by TCRdb to the early 2020s). Study-level background: Before curative-intent surgical resection, most patients were given three to four biweekly doses of nivolumab at 3 mg/kg. Patients without progression received a fourth nivolumab dose around day 43 and underwent definitive surgical resection on days 50-56. Patients with complete response, partial response or stable disease by RECIST 1.1 were defined as responders, whereas patients with progression were defined as non-responders. The parent correlative cohort had 12 to 13 patients and a response rate of roughly 31%. General study outcomes and caveats: After neoadjuvant nivolumab, non-responders showed significantly higher T cell clonality (Gini index) in PBMCs than responders did. Higher pretreatment blood Treg/Th17 ratios correlated with both higher pretreatment blood TCRbeta clonality and lower post-treatment tumor TCRbeta clonality. Only a few patients per response group were included in the TCR analyses, and the authors called for validation in larger cohorts.

The sequence joins TRBV21-1 to TRBJ2-1. TRBV21-1 represents a pseudogene. The starting material was PBMCs, obtained before nivolumab (anti-PD-1) treatment. The source of this sequence is a person aged 35-80 years with oral cavity squamous cell carcinoma. CDR3 loop: CASSADGAEQFF. The DNA is as follows: TGTGCCAGCAGCGCGGACGGGGCTGAGCAGTTCTTC.